These 18 T cell receptor beta chains were sequenced from one sample in a study of T cells after yellow fever vaccination. TCRdb itself ran the 5' RACE reads through MiXCR, one entry per CDR3 protein. The sample includes over 300,000 distinct CDR3 sequences, about 4% of them seen just once. Sequencing was performed on PBMCs, taken 5 days after the yellow fever booster vaccination. The receptors derive from a man between 18 and 35 years old who received the YFV17D yellow fever vaccine.

The CDR3 coding sequence is TGTGCCAGCAGTGCGGTTTGGGGTGTCAATGAGCAGTTCTTC. Translated: CASSAVWGVNEQFF. The chain combines TRBV6-1 with TRBJ2-1; no reliable D call. The ends were cut back, 4 bases at V and 6 bases at J, with 13 bases in the middle. The CDR3 runs 14 residues. The germline V gene has CDR1 MNHNS and CDR2 SASEGT.

In this sample, this clonotype turned up a few times. This chain uses TRBV28 with TRBJ2-1; 9 bases line up with TRBD1. The V segment lost 8 bases and the J segment 7 bases; nucleotides outside the gene matches: 12. CDR3 length: 15 amino acids. The germline V gene encodes CDR1 MDHEN and CDR2 SYDVKM. DNA for the CDR3: TGTGCCAGCCATGGGGCGGGACAGGGTAGAAATGAGCAGTTCTTC. Translating it yields CASHGAGQGRNEQFF.

In this sample, this clonotype turned up a few times. Compared with germline, one end of the junction differs, possibly owing to a read error. The chain links TRBV7-9 to TRBJ2-1; D unclear. Per the germline V gene, CDR1 is SEHNR and CDR2 is FQNEAQ (reference sequence). The CDR3 runs 11 residues. CDR3 loop: CASSVRQETGF. The CDR3 DNA reads as TGTGCCAGCAGCGTCCGACAAGAAACTGGCTTC.

Details on this clonotype: A read error may account for a junction end that differs from germline. This rearrangement joins TRBV5-1 to TRBJ2-4, with D possibly being TRBD1 (6 bases). The germline CDR1 and CDR2 sequences are SGHRS and YFSETQ. The CDR3 length is 16 residues. The CDR3 nucleotides read TGCGCCAGCAGCCGGGCAGGGACAATCGCCAAAAACATTCATTACTTC. This codes for CASSRAGTIAKNIHYF. Looking up the rest from reference TRBV5-1 and TRBJ2-4 gives the full variable domain: KAGVTQTPRYLIKTRGQQVTLSCSPISGHRSVSWYQQTPGQGLQFLFEYFSETQRNKGNFPGRFSGRQFSNSRSEMNVSTLELGDSALYLCASSRAGTIAKNIHYFGAGTRLSVL.

This clonotype was seen repeatedly, ten times or more. The DNA of the CDR3 is TGCAGTGCTAGAGGGGGACAGGGGGCCTCACCCCTCCACTTT. This sequence encodes CSARGGQGASPLHF. The V gene is TRBV20-1, the J gene TRBJ1-6; 12 positions match TRBD1. This CDR3 is built from 14 residues. CDR1 DFQATT and CDR2 SNEGSKA come from the germline V gene (reference sequence). Trimming at V came to 1 base and at J to 10 bases, leaving 2 bases not matched to a gene.

This clonotype has ten or more counts. This chain connects TRBV7-9 to TRBJ2-5; D perhaps matches TRBD1 (6 bases). V was shortened by 5 bases and J by 7 bases, with 20 bases between the two germline ends. In germline, CDR1 is SEHNR, CDR2 FQNEAQ (reference sequence). The CDR3 loop spans 15 amino acids. The CDR3 loop is CASSPGAGARVTQYF. The CDR3 nucleotides read TGTGCCAGCAGCCCAGGGGCAGGGGCGAGGGTGACCCAGTACTTC. The complete variable domain, with remaining parts taken from reference TRBV7-9 and TRBJ2-5, reads DTGVSQNPRHKITKRGQNVTFRCDPISEHNRLYWYRQTLGQGPEFLTYFQNEAQLEKSRLLSDRFSAERPKGSFSTLEIQRTEQGDSAMYLCASSPGAGARVTQYFGPGTRLLVL.

This clonotype was counted between two and nine times. The J gene is TRBJ1-2, the V gene TRBV2, with no clear D. The CDR3 spans 11 residues. Germline V lookup: CDR1 SNHLY, CDR2 FYNNEI. V shed 7 bases and J shed 2 bases, with 5 bases lying between them. The CDR3 protein is CASTENYGYTF. The DNA for the CDR3 is TGTGCCAGCACCGAGAACTATGGCTACACCTTC.

This clonotype was detected a few times. The chain has TRBV12-3 or TRBV12-4 and TRBJ2-3, with TRBD1 as a possible D gene (6 bases). Trimming removed 10 bases at V and 6 bases at J, with 11 bases between. CDR3 size: 11 residues. The CDR3 region has the DNA TGTGCCACCAACAGGGTGGATACGCAGTATTTT. Its protein is CATNRVDTQYF.

The CDR3 loop reads CASSKGTGGLFYEQYF. CDR3 DNA sequence: TGTGCCAGCAGCAAAGGGACAGGGGGATTGTTCTACGAGCAGTACTTC. This chain connects TRBV7-2 to TRBJ2-7; 11 positions agree with TRBD1. Trimming took 5 bases from V and 3 from J; bases not matched to a gene: 9. CDR1 is SGHTA, CDR2 FQGNSA, per germline. The CDR3 is 16 amino acids.

The rearrangement uses TRBV2 and TRBJ2-3, with a tentative D call TRBD1 (5 bases). Germline CDR1 reads SNHLY; CDR2 reads FYNNEI. Trimming pared 11 bases from V and 1 base from J, leaving 10 bases between. The CDR3 contains 12 residues. The CDR3 region has the DNA TGTGCCCTCATCAGGGGCACAGATACGCAGTATTTT. Its protein product is CALIRGTDTQYF. Full variable domain (remainder filled in from reference TRBV2 and TRBJ2-3): EPEVTQTPSHQVTQMGQEVILRCVPISNHLYFYWYRQILGQKVEFLVSFYNNEISEKSEIFDDQFSVERPDGSNFTLKIRSTKLEDSAMYFCALIRGTDTQYFGPGTRLTVL.

The chain links TRBV29-1 to TRBJ2-7; D is unresolved. CDR1 is SQVTM and CDR2 is ANQGSEA in the germline V gene. V dropped 4 bases and J dropped 0 bases, with 10 bases sitting between them. The CDR3 length is 13 residues. The CDR3 region is CSVAIGSSYEQYF. CDR3 in DNA: TGCAGCGTTGCGATTGGCAGCTCCTACGAGCAGTACTTC.

The table lists this clonotype with many counts. This sequence joins TRBV7-2 and TRBJ2-5; TRBD2 aligns across 8 bases. CDR1 SGHTA and CDR2 FQGNSA come from the germline V gene. This CDR3 has 15 residues. With V trimmed by 1 base and J by 5 bases, 6 bases remained unmatched. CDR3 sequence: CASSLGTSSGETQYF. The CDR3 DNA is TGTGCCAGCAGCTTAGGGACTAGCTCTGGGGAGACCCAGTACTTC.

This clonotype has a count of ten or more. The chain employs TRBV18 and TRBJ2-7; D is unresolved. The CDR3 spans 12 residues. The V gene's germline CDR1 is KGHSH and CDR2 LQKENI. V lost 2 bases to trimming and J lost 6 bases, with 8 bases between them. The CDR3 region is CASSPGQFEQYF. The DNA for the CDR3 is TGTGCCAGCTCACCAGGGCAATTCGAGCAGTACTTC.

In its sample, this clonotype was seen many times. The gene calls are TRBV2 and TRBJ1-1, with D possibly matching TRBD1 (5 bases). Per germline, CDR1 SNHLY and CDR2 FYNNEI. The V end was cut by 7 bases, the J end by 0 bases, with 12 bases between. This CDR3 has 14 amino acids. The CDR3 DNA is TGTGCCAGCATAGCGGGGCGGATGAACACTGAAGCTTTCTTT. Translated, it gives CASIAGRMNTEAFF.

Many counts were recorded for this clonotype. The rearrangement links TRBV7-9 to TRBJ2-2, with a weak D call TRBD2 (5 bases). The CDR3 length is 15 residues. Germline V gene lookup returns CDR1 SEHNR and CDR2 FQNEAQ (reference sequence). Trimming shortened V by 6 bases and J by 4 bases, and 15 bases separated the two germline ends. CDR3: CASSSPDYPTGELFF. CDR3 coding DNA: TGTGCCAGCAGTTCCCCCGACTACCCCACCGGGGAGCTGTTTTTT.

This clonotype has a handful of counts. The chain employs TRBV20-1 and TRBJ2-3; 7 bases fit TRBD2. V trimming: 6 bases; J trimming: 9 bases; junction bases outside the gene matches: 6. The CDR3 has 11 residues. Germline V gene data show CDR1 as DFQATT and CDR2 as SNEGSKA (reference sequence). The CDR3 DNA sequence: TGCAGTGCCCGGGACTATGACACGCAGTATTTT. This codes for CSARDYDTQYF.

The V call is TRBV5-6, the J call TRBJ1-6; 8 positions match TRBD1. CDR1 is SGHDT and CDR2 is YYEEEE in the germline V gene. Trimming at V came to 5 bases and at J to 9 bases, leaving 13 bases not matched to a gene. The CDR3 length is 16 residues. CDR3 protein: CASRFNGQGLSSPLHF. In DNA form, the CDR3 reads TGTGCCAGCAGGTTTAATGGACAGGGATTAAGTTCACCCCTCCACTTT.

This clonotype was seen more than once but under ten times. The chain has TRBV21-1 and TRBJ2-1; TRBD1, the table's D call, was not compared with the DNA. TRBV21-1 is an annotated pseudogene. This CDR3 has 16 residues. The CDR3 coding sequence is TGTGCCAGCAGCAAAGGACCTTGGGCGGGGAACAATGAGCAGTTCTTC. It is translated as CASSKGPWAGNNEQFF.